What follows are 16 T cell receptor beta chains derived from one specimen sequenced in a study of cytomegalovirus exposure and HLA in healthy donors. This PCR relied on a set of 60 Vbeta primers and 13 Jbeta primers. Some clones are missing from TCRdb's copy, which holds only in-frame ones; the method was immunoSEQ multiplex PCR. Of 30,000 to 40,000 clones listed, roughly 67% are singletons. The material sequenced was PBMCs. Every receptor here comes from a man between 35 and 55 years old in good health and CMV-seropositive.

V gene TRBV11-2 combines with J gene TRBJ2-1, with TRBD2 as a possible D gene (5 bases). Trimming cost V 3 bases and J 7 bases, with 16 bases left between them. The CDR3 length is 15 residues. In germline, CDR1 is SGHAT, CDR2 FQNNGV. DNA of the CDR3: TGTGCCAGCAGCTTTTATCAAGCGGCCGGGAATGAGCAGTTCTTC. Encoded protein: CASSFYQAAGNEQFF. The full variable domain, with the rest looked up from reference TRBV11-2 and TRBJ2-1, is EAGVAQSPRYKIIEKRQSVAFWCNPISGHATLYWYQQILGQGPKLLIQFQNNGVVDDSQLPKDRFSAERLKGVDSTLKIQPAKLEDSAVYLCASSFYQAAGNEQFFGPGTRLTVL.

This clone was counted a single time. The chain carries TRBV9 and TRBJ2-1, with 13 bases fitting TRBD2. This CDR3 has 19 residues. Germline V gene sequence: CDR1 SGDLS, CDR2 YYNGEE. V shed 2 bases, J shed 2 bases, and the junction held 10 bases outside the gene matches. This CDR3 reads CASSVEPPGLAGAYNEQFF. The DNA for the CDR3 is TGTGCCAGCAGCGTCGAGCCCCCAGGACTAGCGGGGGCCTACAATGAGCAGTTCTTC.

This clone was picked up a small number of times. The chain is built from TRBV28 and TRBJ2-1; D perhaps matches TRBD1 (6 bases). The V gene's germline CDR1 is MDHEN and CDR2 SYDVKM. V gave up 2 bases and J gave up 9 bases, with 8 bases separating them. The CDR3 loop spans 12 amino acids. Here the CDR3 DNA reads TGTGCCAGCAGTTTACAGGGGATTGAGCAGTTCTTC. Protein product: CASSLQGIEQFF.

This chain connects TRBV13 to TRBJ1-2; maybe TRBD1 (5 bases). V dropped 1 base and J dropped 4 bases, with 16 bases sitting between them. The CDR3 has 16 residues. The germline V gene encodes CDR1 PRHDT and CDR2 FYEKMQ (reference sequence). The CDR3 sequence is CASSLESGSRSYGYTF. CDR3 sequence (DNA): TGTGCCAGCAGCTTAGAGTCAGGGTCAAGGAGCTATGGCTACACCTTC.

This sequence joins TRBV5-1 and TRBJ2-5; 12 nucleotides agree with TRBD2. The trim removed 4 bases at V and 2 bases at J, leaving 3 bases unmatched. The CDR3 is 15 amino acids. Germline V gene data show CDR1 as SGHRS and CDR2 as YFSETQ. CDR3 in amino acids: CASSAGLAGQETQYF. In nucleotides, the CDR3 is TGCGCCAGCAGCGCCGGACTAGCGGGGCAAGAGACCCAGTACTTC.

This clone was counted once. This chain's CDR3 is CASPNRSRQVDGYTF. The CDR3 region has the DNA TGTGCCAGCCCGAACAGGTCTCGGCAGGTGGACGGCTACACCTTC. The V and J genes are TRBV21-1 and TRBJ1-2; whether TRBD1, the table's D call, matches the DNA was not checked. TRBV21-1 is assigned pseudogene status. The CDR3 covers 15 residues.

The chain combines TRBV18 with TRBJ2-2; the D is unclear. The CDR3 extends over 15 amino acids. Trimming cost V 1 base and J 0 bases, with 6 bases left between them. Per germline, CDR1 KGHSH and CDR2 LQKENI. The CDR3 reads CASSPQAANTGELFF. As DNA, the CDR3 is TGTGCCAGCTCACCACAAGCCGCGAACACCGGGGAGCTGTTTTTT.

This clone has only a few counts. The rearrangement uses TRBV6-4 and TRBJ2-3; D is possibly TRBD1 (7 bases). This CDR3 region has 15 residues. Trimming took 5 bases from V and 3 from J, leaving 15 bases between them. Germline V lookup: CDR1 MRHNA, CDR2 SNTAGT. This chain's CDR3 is CASSPGGGGTDTQYF. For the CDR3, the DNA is TGTGCCAGCAGTCCAGGGGGAGGAGGGACAGATACGCAGTATTTT.

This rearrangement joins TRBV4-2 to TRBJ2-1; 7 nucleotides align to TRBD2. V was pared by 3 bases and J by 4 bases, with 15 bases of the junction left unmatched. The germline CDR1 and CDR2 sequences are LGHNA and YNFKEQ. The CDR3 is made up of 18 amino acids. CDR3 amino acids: CASSQDPTLAAPYNEQFF. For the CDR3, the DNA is TGTGCCAGCAGCCAGGACCCCACCCTAGCGGCCCCATACAATGAGCAGTTCTTC.

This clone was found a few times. CDR3: CASSEPGLNQPQHF. For the CDR3, the DNA is TGTGCCAGCAGTGAACCGGGACTGAATCAGCCCCAGCATTTT. The genes are TRBV6-1 and TRBJ1-5, with D maybe TRBD1 (5 bases). V lost 2 bases and J lost 4, with 9 bases in between. The CDR3 spans 14 residues. Germline loops: CDR1 MNHNS, CDR2 SASEGT.

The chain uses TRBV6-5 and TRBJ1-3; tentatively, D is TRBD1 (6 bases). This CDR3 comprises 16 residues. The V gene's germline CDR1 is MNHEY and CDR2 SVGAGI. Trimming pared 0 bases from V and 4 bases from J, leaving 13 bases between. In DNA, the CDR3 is TGTGCCAGCAGTTACTCCTCAGGGGAGTGGGGAAACACCATATATTTT. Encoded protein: CASSYSSGEWGNTIYF.

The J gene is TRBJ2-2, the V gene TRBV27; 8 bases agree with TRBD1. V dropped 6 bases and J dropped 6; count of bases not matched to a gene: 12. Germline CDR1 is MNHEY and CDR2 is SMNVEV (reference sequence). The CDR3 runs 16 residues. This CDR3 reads CASRLGTGLTPGELFF. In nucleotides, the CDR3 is TGTGCCAGCAGGCTAGGGACAGGCCTTACGCCCGGGGAGCTGTTTTTT.

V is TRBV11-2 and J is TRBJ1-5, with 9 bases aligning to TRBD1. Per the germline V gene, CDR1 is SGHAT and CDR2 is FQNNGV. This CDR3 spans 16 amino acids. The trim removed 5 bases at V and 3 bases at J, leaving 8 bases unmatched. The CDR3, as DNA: TGTGCCAGCAGCGGTCCGGGACAGGGATACAATCAGCCCCAGCATTTT. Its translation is CASSGPGQGYNQPQHF. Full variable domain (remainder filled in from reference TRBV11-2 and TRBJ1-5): EAGVAQSPRYKIIEKRQSVAFWCNPISGHATLYWYQQILGQGPKLLIQFQNNGVVDDSQLPKDRFSAERLKGVDSTLKIQPAKLEDSAVYLCASSGPGQGYNQPQHFGDGTRLSIL.

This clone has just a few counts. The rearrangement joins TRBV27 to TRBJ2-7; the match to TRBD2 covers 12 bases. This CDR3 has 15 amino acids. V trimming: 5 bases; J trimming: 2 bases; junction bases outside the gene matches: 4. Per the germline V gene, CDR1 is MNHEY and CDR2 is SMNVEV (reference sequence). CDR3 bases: TGTGCCAGCAGTCGGACTAGCGGGGTTACCTACGAGCAGTACTTC. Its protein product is CASSRTSGVTYEQYF.

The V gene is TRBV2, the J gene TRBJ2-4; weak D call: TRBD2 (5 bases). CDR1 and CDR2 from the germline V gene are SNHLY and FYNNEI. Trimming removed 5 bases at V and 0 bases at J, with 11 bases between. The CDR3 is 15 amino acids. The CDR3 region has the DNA TGTGCCAGCAGTCCCTCGGGGATAGCCAAAAACATTCAGTACTTC. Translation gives CASSPSGIAKNIQYF.

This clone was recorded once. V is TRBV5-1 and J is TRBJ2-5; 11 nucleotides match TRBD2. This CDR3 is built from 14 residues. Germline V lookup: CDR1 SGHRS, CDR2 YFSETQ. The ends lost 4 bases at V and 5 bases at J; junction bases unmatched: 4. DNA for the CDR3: TGCGCCAGCAGCGCCACTAGCGGGGGTGAGACCCAGTACTTC. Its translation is CASSATSGGETQYF.